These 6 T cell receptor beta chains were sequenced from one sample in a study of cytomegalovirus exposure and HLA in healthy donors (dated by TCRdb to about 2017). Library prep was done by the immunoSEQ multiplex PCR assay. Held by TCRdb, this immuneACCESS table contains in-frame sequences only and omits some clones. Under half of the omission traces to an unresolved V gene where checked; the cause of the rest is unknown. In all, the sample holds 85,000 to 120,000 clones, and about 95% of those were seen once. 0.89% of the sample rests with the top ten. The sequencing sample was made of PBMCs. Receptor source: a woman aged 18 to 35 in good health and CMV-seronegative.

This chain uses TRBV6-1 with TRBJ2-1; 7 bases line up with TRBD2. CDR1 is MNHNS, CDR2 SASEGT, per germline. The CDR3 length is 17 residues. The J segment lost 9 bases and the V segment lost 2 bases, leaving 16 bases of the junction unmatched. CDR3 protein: CASSELGGSKWGGEQFF. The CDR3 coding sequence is TGTGCCAGCAGTGAACTGGGCGGGAGTAAATGGGGGGGTGAGCAGTTCTTC.

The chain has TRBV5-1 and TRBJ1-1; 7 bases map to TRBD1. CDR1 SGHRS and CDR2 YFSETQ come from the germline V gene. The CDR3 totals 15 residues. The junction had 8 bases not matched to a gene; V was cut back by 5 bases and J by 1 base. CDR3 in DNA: TGCGCCAGCAGTTGGACAGGTGCTCAGAACACTGAAGCTTTCTTT. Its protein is CASSWTGAQNTEAFF.

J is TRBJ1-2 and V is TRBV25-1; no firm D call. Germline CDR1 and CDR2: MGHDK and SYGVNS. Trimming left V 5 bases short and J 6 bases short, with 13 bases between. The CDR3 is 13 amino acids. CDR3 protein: CASSMSVRDGYTF. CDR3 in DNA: TGTGCCAGCAGTATGTCGGTGAGGGATGGCTACACCTTC.

The CDR3 coding sequence is TGTGCCAGCAGCGGACGCGGGACCAGGAAAGAGACCCAGTACTTC. It encodes CASSGRGTRKETQYF. This chain joins TRBV2 and TRBJ2-5; possibly TRBD2 for D (6 bases). Trimming took off 6 bases at V and 3 bases at J, with 17 bases between the two ends. CDR1 and CDR2 from the germline V gene are SNHLY and FYNNEI. The CDR3 runs 15 residues.

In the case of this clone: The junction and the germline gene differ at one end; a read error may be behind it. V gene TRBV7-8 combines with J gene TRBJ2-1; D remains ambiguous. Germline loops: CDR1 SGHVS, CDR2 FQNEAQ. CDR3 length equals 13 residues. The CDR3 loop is CASSLVSYNEQFF. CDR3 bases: TGTGCCAGCAGCTTAGTTTCCTATAATGAGCAGTTCTTC.

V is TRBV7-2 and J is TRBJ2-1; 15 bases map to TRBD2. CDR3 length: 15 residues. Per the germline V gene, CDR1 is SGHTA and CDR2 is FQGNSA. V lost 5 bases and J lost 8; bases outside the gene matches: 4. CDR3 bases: TGTGCCAGCAGCGAGGGACTAGCGGGGGGCGATGAGCAGTTCTTC. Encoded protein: CASSEGLAGGDEQFF.